This TCR beta chain was sequenced during a study of T cells after yellow fever vaccination. TCRdb passed the 5' RACE reads through MiXCR, listing each CDR3 protein once. The sample carries about 340,000 distinct CDR3 sequences, approximately 4.2% recorded once. Trimming stripped 7 bases from V and 3 bases from J, with 15 bases between. The CDR3 length is 14 residues. CDR1 is MNHEY, CDR2 SVGAGI, per germline. The material was PBMCs, obtained 5 days after the yellow fever booster vaccination. V is TRBV6-5 and J is TRBJ1-1, with D possibly matching TRBD1 (5 bases). This sequence was found in a man aged 18 to 30 who received the YFV17D yellow fever vaccine. CDR3 nucleotides: TGTGCCAGCACCTCCGCCAGGGAGGACACTGAAGCTTTCTTT. Its protein product is CASTSAREDTEAFF.